The 15 T cell receptor beta chains given below trace back to one sample, sequenced in a study of T cell repertoires in aging, cancer and after chemotherapy (dated by TCRdb to between 2018 and 2021). Instrument on record: Illumina MiSeq. Multiplex touch-down PCR with a mixed TRB-A/B primer pool was used to amplify rearranged TRB sequences covering the V, D and J segments. Through fastp at Q25 and MiXCR, TCRdb rebuilt clones from the public reads, retaining in-frame beta chains. Every entry covers one CDR3 protein and lists the most common genes and DNA from its rows. The sample yields about 2,200 distinct CDR3 sequences; less than 25% were counted once. The biggest ten clones account for roughly 40% of the sample. Instead of sorted cells or RNA, genomic DNA extracted from peripheral blood served as the source for amplifying TCR beta rearrangements. Input material: blood. These receptors originate from a human donor with a solid tumor.

By frequency in the sample, this clonotype is medium-sized (0.01 to 0.1%). V and J are TRBV5-6 and TRBJ2-1; D unresolved. The germline V gene encodes CDR1 SGHDT and CDR2 YYEEEE. The CDR3 sequence is 12 residues long. The V end was cut by 3 bases, the J end by 7 bases, with 8 bases between. For the CDR3, the DNA is TGTGCCAGCAGCTCCACGGTGAATGAGCAGTTCTTC. Its protein is CASSSTVNEQFF.

V is TRBV20-1 and J is TRBJ2-3, with 9 bases matching TRBD2. The CDR3 loop spans 15 amino acids. Trimming took 6 bases from V and 1 from J; bases not matched to a gene: 8. Germline CDR1 DFQATT, CDR2 SNEGSKA (reference sequence). This chain's CDR3 is CSAERLAGRTDTQYF. The CDR3 DNA reads TGCAGTGCCGAGAGGCTAGCGGGGCGCACAGATACGCAGTATTTT.

The chain combines TRBV5-5 with TRBJ2-1; TRBD2 matches 12 bases. The V gene's germline CDR1 is SGHKS and CDR2 YYEKEE (reference sequence). The CDR3 runs 17 residues. Trimming cost V 4 bases and J 7 bases; bases outside gene matches: 12. For the CDR3, the DNA is TGTGCCAGCAGCCCTGGCCTCCAAACTAGCGGGGGGAATGAGCAGTTCTTC. This encodes CASSPGLQTSGGNEQFF.

This clonotype was counted a few times. The genes are TRBV20-1 and TRBJ1-3; D is unresolved. V was cut by 3 bases and J by 1 base, with 7 bases left in between. Germline loops: CDR1 DFQATT, CDR2 SNEGSKA (reference sequence). This CDR3 region has 13 residues. This CDR3 reads CSARVRSGNTIYF. The CDR3 region has the DNA TGCAGTGCTAGGGTTCGATCTGGAAACACCATATATTTT.

By proportion, this clonotype is medium-sized. The genes are TRBV6-5 and TRBJ1-4; maybe TRBD1 (6 bases). V lost 0 bases and J 4 bases, leaving 12 bases between the germline ends. Germline CDR1 reads MNHEY; CDR2 reads SVGAGI. The CDR3 has 16 residues. CDR3 in DNA: TGTGCCAGCAGTTACTCACAGGGAGGGGGTAATGAAAAACTGTTTTTT. It is translated as CASSYSQGGGNEKLFF.

This clonotype came up once. This chain uses TRBV12-3 or TRBV12-4 with TRBJ2-5; 12 positions agree with TRBD2. The CDR3 is made up of 15 amino acids. CDR3 protein: CASGSSGGARETQYF. The DNA for the CDR3 is TGTGCTAGTGGCTCTAGCGGGGGGGCGCGGGAGACCCAGTACTTC.

By its share, this clonotype is medium-sized (0.01 to 0.1%). The chain carries TRBV15 and TRBJ1-6; no reliable D call. The V and J ends lost 3 bases and 6 bases respectively, with 6 bases between them. Per germline, CDR1 LNHNV and CDR2 YYDKDF (reference sequence). The CDR3 has 13 amino acids. The CDR3 sequence is CATSRGVNSPLHF. CDR3 nucleotide sequence: TGTGCCACCAGCAGGGGTGTTAATTCACCCCTCCACTTT.

The chain links TRBV7-2 to TRBJ1-1; TRBD1 might be the D (5 bases). Trimming cost V 5 bases and J 4 bases, with 14 bases left between them. Germline CDR1 is SGHTA and CDR2 is FQGNSA. This CDR3 has 14 amino acids. The CDR3 loop is CASSRIRGFTEAFF. The CDR3 nucleotides are TGTGCCAGCAGCCGGATTAGGGGCTTCACTGAAGCTTTCTTT.

V usage is TRBV29-1 and J usage is TRBJ1-5; the match to TRBD1 covers 11 bases. Germline CDR1 SQVTM, CDR2 ANQGSEA. The CDR3 sequence is 16 residues long. V was pared by 6 bases and J by 2 bases, with 9 bases of the junction left unmatched. The CDR3 region has the DNA TGCAGCGTCCCTCGGGACAGGGGGGGTGGCAATCAGCCCCAGCATTTT. This gives the protein CSVPRDRGGGNQPQHF.

In its sample, this clonotype ranks as medium-sized (0.01 to 0.1%). The J gene is TRBJ1-1, the V gene TRBV18, with no clear D. There are 15 residues in the CDR3. The germline V gene has CDR1 KGHSH and CDR2 LQKENI. V lost 1 base and J 4 bases, leaving 13 bases between the germline ends. CDR3 in amino acids: CASSPRTGGGTEAFF. CDR3 bases: TGTGCCAGCTCACCACGGACGGGTGGAGGCACTGAAGCTTTCTTT.

The chain's CDR3 is CASSLLQGLRAYEQYF. The CDR3 DNA reads as TGTGCCAGCAGCCTTTTACAGGGGCTCAGGGCCTACGAGCAGTACTTC. The chain recombines TRBV7-2 with TRBJ2-7; TRBD1 matches at 7 bases. This CDR3 is built from 16 residues. Germline V gene sequence: CDR1 SGHTA, CDR2 FQGNSA. V shed 5 bases, J shed 2 bases, and the junction held 12 bases outside the gene matches.

Within the sample, this clonotype is medium-sized. The chain uses TRBV6-2 or TRBV6-3 and TRBJ2-7; 8 nucleotides line up with TRBD1. V was clipped by 5 bases and J by 4 bases; unmatched bases: 10. This CDR3 is 15 amino acids long. Germline values: CDR1 MNHEY, CDR2 SVGEGT. This CDR3 reads CASSASGTGKYEQYF. The CDR3 DNA is TGTGCCAGCAGTGCCTCCGGGACAGGAAAATACGAGCAGTACTTC.

By sample share, this clonotype is large. This chain joins TRBV29-1 and TRBJ1-2, with TRBD1 as a possible D gene (6 bases). The germline V and J ends were trimmed by 0 bases and 6 bases, with 23 bases remaining between them. This CDR3 contains 17 residues. The germline V gene has CDR1 SQVTM and CDR2 ANQGSEA. The CDR3 loop reads CSVEDLGDRGGRDGYTF. The CDR3, as DNA: TGCAGCGTTGAAGATCTCGGCGACCGAGGGGGGAGAGATGGCTACACCTTC. Supplemented by reference TRBV29-1 and TRBJ1-2, the full variable domain reads SAVISQKPSRDICQRGTSLTIQCQVDSQVTMMFWYRQQPGQSLTLIATANQGSEATYESGFVIDKFPISRPNLTFSTLTVSNMSPEDSSIYLCSVEDLGDRGGRDGYTFGSGTRLTVV.

This clonotype is classed as large. This rearrangement joins TRBV29-1 to TRBJ2-2; D is uncertain. V was trimmed by 6 bases and J by 7 bases, leaving 9 bases between them. Germline values: CDR1 SQVTM, CDR2 ANQGSEA. The CDR3 loop spans 11 amino acids. The CDR3 DNA sequence: TGCAGCGTCCGGGTTGGCGGGGAGCTGTTTTTT. Translating it yields CSVRVGGELFF.

This sequence joins TRBV7-6 and TRBJ2-3; weak D call: TRBD2 (7 bases). Germline CDR1 SGHVS, CDR2 FNYEAQ. V was trimmed by 6 bases and J by 2 bases, leaving 18 bases between them. The CDR3 has 16 residues. The CDR3 here is CASSYRPGGPTDTQYF. CDR3 DNA: TGTGCCAGCAGTTATCGTCCCGGGGGGCCCACAGATACGCAGTATTTT.